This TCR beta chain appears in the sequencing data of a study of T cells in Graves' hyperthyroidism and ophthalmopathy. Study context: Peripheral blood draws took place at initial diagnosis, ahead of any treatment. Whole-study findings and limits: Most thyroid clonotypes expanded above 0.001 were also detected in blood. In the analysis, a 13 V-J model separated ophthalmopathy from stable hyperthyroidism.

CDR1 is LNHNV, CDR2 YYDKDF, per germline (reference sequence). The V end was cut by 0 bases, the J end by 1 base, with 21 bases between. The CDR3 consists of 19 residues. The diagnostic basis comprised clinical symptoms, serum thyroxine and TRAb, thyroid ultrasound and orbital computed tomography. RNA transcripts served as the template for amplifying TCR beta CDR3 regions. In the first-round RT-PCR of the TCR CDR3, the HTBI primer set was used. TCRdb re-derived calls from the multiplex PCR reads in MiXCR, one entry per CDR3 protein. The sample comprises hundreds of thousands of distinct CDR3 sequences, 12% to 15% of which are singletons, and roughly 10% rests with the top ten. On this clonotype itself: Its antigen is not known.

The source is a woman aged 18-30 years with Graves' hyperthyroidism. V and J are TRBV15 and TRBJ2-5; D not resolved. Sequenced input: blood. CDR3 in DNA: TGTGCCACCAGCAGAGATCTCATTATTTACGGCCAGGCCCAAGAGACCCAGTACTTC. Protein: CATSRDLIIYGQAQETQYF.